This T cell receptor beta chain stems from a study of blood T cell repertoires in COVID-19. Study in general: Nucleic acid was either cDNA or gDNA, and it came from T cells, B-cell-depleted T cells, or PBMCs.

In the original workflow: From reference gene primer amplification, estimates of nucleated cell counts were derived. Libraries were prepared by immunoSEQ multiplex PCR; TCRdb keeps only in-frame clonotypes and omits some of them. For V, J and clone size, that table is used; D and trimming come from the DNA. In the table there are about 530,000 clones, approximately 88% of which are singletons. The CDR3 sequence is 15 residues long. Trimming cost V 7 bases and J 4 bases, with 19 bases left between them. Looked up from germline, CDR1 is MNHEY and CDR2 is SVGAGI. Seattle cases were enrolled at active infection and followed longitudinally.

Sequences were obtained from peripheral blood. This chain connects TRBV6-5 to TRBJ1-2, with D possibly being TRBD1 (5 bases). This TCR was sampled from a woman aged 45 to 65 with COVID-19, enrolled during active disease. The CDR3 DNA sequence: TGTGCCAGCACCCCCGGGGAGGGGAGAAGCTATGGCTACACCTTC. As protein: CASTPGEGRSYGYTF.